This TCR beta chain was observed in a study of shared clonotypes between healthy human individuals. Study as a whole: Every donor yielded three CD4 naive, three CD4 memory, two CD8 naive and one CD8 memory plate. Overall study results and limits: The study found roughly 5% of naive CD4 clonotypes shared across a handful of donors.

This CDR3 spans 18 amino acids. Trimming removed 4 bases from V and 0 bases from J; junction bases left unmatched: 8. Germline V gives CDR1 MGHDK, CDR2 SYGVNS. Assay used: immunoSEQ multiplex PCR; TCRdb lists only in-frame clones, some missing. The profile shows approximately 710,000 clones, about 90% of them singletons. Points on this clone: Its antigen is still unknown.

Material for sequencing was memory CD8+ T cells from PBMCs. Subset defined: CD45RO+ cells pooled with CCR7-negative TemRA cells. This chain uses TRBV25-1 with TRBJ2-1; 11 bases match TRBD2. This TCR came from a man aged 18 to 30 in good health. Some clones in this sample may be carry-over from other donors' samples. The CDR3 region is CASSGVYSGGGSYNEQFF. In DNA, the CDR3 is TGTGCCAGCAGTGGCGTTTATAGCGGGGGGGGCTCCTACAATGAGCAGTTCTTC.